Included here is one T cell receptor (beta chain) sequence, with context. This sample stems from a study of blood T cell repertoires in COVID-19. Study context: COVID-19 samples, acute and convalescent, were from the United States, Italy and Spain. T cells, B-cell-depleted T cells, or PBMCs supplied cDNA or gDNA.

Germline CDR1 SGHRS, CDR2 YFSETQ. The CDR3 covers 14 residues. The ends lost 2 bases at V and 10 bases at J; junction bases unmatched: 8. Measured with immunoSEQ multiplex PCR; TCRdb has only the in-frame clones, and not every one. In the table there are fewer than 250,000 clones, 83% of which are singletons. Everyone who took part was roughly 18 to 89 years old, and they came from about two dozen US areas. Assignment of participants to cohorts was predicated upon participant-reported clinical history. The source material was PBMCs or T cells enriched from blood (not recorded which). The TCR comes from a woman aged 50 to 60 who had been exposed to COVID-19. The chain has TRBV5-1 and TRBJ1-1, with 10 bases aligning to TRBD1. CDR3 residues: CASSLRQGARRAFF. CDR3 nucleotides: TGCGCCAGCAGCTTAAGACAGGGGGCAAGAAGAGCTTTCTTT.